The T cell receptor beta chain described here comes from a study of blood T cell repertoires in COVID-19. About the study: Acute-phase and convalescent COVID-19 samples originated in the United States, Italy and Spain.

The CDR3 extends over 11 amino acids. Germline loops: CDR1 SQVTM, CDR2 ANQGSEA. V lost 6 bases to trimming and J lost 8 bases, with 13 bases between them. Cohort placement rested on clinical history that participants reported themselves. Recovery meant two consecutive negative NP/OP PCR tests, professional clearance, or resolved symptoms. Profiling relied on immunoSEQ multiplex PCR, and the TCRdb table lists in-frame clones only, not all of them. The table records 260,000 or so clones, about 85% of them present only once. Sequenced input: PBMCs or T cells enriched from blood (not recorded which). The receptor's source is a woman between 45 and 60 years old who had recovered from COVID-19. The chain joins TRBV29-1 to TRBJ1-1, with D maybe TRBD1 (5 bases). CDR3 nucleotides: TGCAGCGTGGGGCGTGGCCCCGAAGCTTTCTTT. Protein sequence: CSVGRGPEAFF.